These 21 T cell receptor beta chains came from one sample sequenced in a study of cytomegalovirus exposure and HLA in healthy donors. Researchers ran the PCR with 60 Vbeta and 13 Jbeta primers. The table came from immunoSEQ multiplex PCR; TCRdb's copy has only in-frame clones and leaves some out. Its clone listing holds about 79,000 clones. Sequencing input: PBMCs. These receptors were obtained from a man younger than 45 in good health and CMV-seronegative.

The V call is TRBV5-1, the J call TRBJ1-6; 11 bases match TRBD1. The CDR3 sequence is 16 residues long. Germline values: CDR1 SGHRS, CDR2 YFSETQ. With 0 bases clipped from V and 15 bases from J, the junction kept 11 bases outside the gene matches. The chain's CDR3 is CASSLDSGTGGFVLHF. The CDR3, as DNA: TGCGCCAGCAGCTTGGATTCCGGGACAGGGGGTTTTGTCCTCCACTTT.

The chain joins TRBV6-5 to TRBJ1-2; unclear D gene. Germline V lookup: CDR1 MNHEY, CDR2 SVGAGI. This CDR3 has 16 residues. V gave up 0 bases and J gave up 0 bases, with 11 bases separating them. The CDR3 DNA is TGTGCCAGCAGTTACTCGATTGTCCCAGCTAACTATGGCTACACCTTC. Translated, it gives CASSYSIVPANYGYTF.

V is TRBV5-1 and J is TRBJ2-5; the D gene is possibly TRBD1 (6 bases). The J call may be in error: the DNA end matches TRBJ2-7 better. CDR3 length equals 14 residues. Germline CDR1 reads SGHRS; CDR2 reads YFSETQ. CDR3: CASSPIDRSYEQYF. The CDR3 DNA follows: TGCGCCAGCAGCCCTATCGACAGGTCCTACGAGCAGTACTTC.

The genes are TRBV7-8 and TRBJ2-7; 11 nucleotides agree with TRBD2. V dropped 5 bases and J dropped 4; count of bases not matched to a gene: 7. Germline V gene data show CDR1 as SGHVS and CDR2 as FQNEAQ. CDR3 size: 15 residues. CDR3 amino acids: CASSATSGRGYEQYF. CDR3 coding DNA: TGTGCCAGCAGCGCTACTAGCGGGAGAGGATACGAGCAGTACTTC.

This chain connects TRBV29-1 to TRBJ2-5; possibly TRBD2 for D (7 bases). Deletions cut 4 bases from V and 5 bases from J, with 17 bases between. Germline V gene sequence: CDR1 SQVTM, CDR2 ANQGSEA. The CDR3 is made up of 14 amino acids. The CDR3 loop is CSVGGSGGTETQYF. CDR3 in DNA: TGCAGCGTTGGAGGTTCGGGGGGCACGGAGACCCAGTACTTC.

V and J are TRBV29-1 and TRBJ1-4; 7 bases match TRBD1. This CDR3 comprises 13 residues. CDR1 is SQVTM and CDR2 is ANQGSEA in the germline V gene. V dropped 5 bases and J dropped 5; count of bases not matched to a gene: 5. CDR3 sequence reads: CSVQQGKNEKLFF. The CDR3 DNA reads TGCAGCGTTCAACAGGGGAAGAATGAAAAACTGTTTTTT.

This chain joins TRBV6-5 and TRBJ2-7; 8 bases line up with TRBD1. With 4 bases clipped from V and 3 bases from J, the junction kept 5 bases outside the gene matches. The CDR3 is 14 amino acids. Looked up from germline, CDR1 is MNHEY and CDR2 is SVGAGI. In DNA form, the CDR3 reads TGTGCCAGCAGTTTCCTGGGACAGGTCTACGAGCAGTACTTC. This encodes CASSFLGQVYEQYF.

The gene calls are TRBV7-3 and TRBJ2-3; a weak D match, TRBD1 (5 bases). V dropped 3 bases and J dropped 4 bases, with 14 bases sitting between them. The CDR3 has 15 amino acids. CDR1 is SGHTA and CDR2 is FQGTGA in the germline V gene. CDR3 protein: CASSLGHVGADTQYF. The CDR3 region has the DNA TGTGCCAGCAGCTTGGGTCATGTAGGGGCAGATACGCAGTATTTT. The variable domain in full, with the rest retrieved from reference TRBV7-3 and TRBJ2-3, is GAGVSQTPSNKVTEKGKYVELRCDPISGHTALYWYRQSLGQGPEFLIYFQGTGAADDSGLPNDRFFAVRPEGSVSTLKIQRTERGDSAVYLCASSLGHVGADTQYFGPGTRLTVL.

The V and J genes are TRBV6-1 and TRBJ1-1, with TRBD1 as a possible D gene (6 bases). Germline V CDR1 and CDR2: MNHNS, SASEGT. Trimming pared 11 bases from V and 6 bases from J, leaving 13 bases between. The CDR3 consists of 11 residues. CDR3 in amino acids: CALQGRAEAFF. DNA of the CDR3: TGTGCCTTACAGGGAAGGGCTGAAGCTTTCTTT.

The chain joins TRBV11-2 to TRBJ2-7; D remains ambiguous. This CDR3 is built from 12 residues. V lost 3 bases to trimming and J lost 2 bases, with 5 bases between them. Germline CDR1 is SGHAT and CDR2 is FQNNGV. In nucleotides, the CDR3 is TGTGCCAGCAGCTTTACTGCCTACGAGCAGTACTTC. Protein product: CASSFTAYEQYF.

The V gene is TRBV7-2, the J gene TRBJ1-1; no firm D call. The length of the CDR3 is 16 residues. V dropped 1 base and J dropped 6 bases, with 18 bases sitting between them. The germline V gene encodes CDR1 SGHTA and CDR2 FQGNSA. CDR3 DNA: TGTGCCAGCAGCTTAGTCCCCTTGGGTAGCGGGGCTGAAGCTTTCTTT. Its translation is CASSLVPLGSGAEAFF.

The chain links TRBV11-3 to TRBJ2-7, with D possibly matching TRBD1 (6 bases). Between the trimmed V and J ends, which lost 0 bases and 5 bases, there was a span of 17 bases. CDR3 size: 16 residues. CDR1 is SGHNT and CDR2 is YENEEA in the germline V gene. This CDR3 is CASSLDVRGGRDEQYF. The CDR3 DNA is TGTGCCAGCAGCTTAGATGTCCGAGGGGGACGGGACGAGCAGTACTTC.

CDR3: CASSHLLWDRVTYEQYF. CDR3 nucleotides: TGTGCCAGCAGCCACCTCCTTTGGGACAGGGTCACCTACGAGCAGTACTTC. The chain recombines TRBV4-2 with TRBJ2-7, with 9 nucleotides matching TRBD1. Germline CDR1 reads LGHNA; CDR2 reads YNFKEQ. Trimming cost V 3 bases and J 2 bases; bases outside gene matches: 11. The CDR3 loop spans 17 amino acids.

The V and J genes are TRBV19 and TRBJ1-1, with unresolved D. CDR1 is LNHDA and CDR2 is SQIVND in the germline V gene (reference sequence). This CDR3 has 14 amino acids. V was trimmed by 3 bases and J by 1 base, leaving 9 bases between them. The CDR3 here is CASSIGGQNTEAFF. In DNA form, the CDR3 reads TGTGCCAGTAGTATCGGTGGGCAGAACACTGAAGCTTTCTTT.

The rearrangement links TRBV7-2 to TRBJ1-4; possible D gene TRBD1, 5 bases. Germline V gene sequence: CDR1 SGHTA, CDR2 FQGNSA. Trimming took off 1 base at V and 7 bases at J, with 7 bases between the two ends. The CDR3 is 13 residues long. The CDR3 is CASSLGGAEKLFF. CDR3 in DNA: TGTGCCAGCAGCTTAGGTGGGGCTGAAAAACTGTTTTTT.

The chain recombines TRBV19 with TRBJ2-1; TRBD2 aligns across 8 bases. This CDR3 region has 13 residues. Germline-derived CDR1 and CDR2 are LNHDA and SQIVND (reference sequence). Unmatched junction bases numbered 7, after V lost 7 bases and J lost 8 bases. As DNA, the CDR3 is TGTGCCAGTAAAAAGCGGGAGCTCGATGAGCAGTTCTTC. Its translation is CASKKRELDEQFF.

The CDR3 region is CASSSGELFF. CDR3 in DNA: TGTGCCAGCTCTTCCGGGGAGCTGTTTTTT. The rearrangement joins TRBV2 to TRBJ2-2; D not resolved. This CDR3 spans 10 amino acids. V lost 8 bases and J 6 bases, leaving 4 bases between the germline ends. Germline lookup yields CDR1 SNHLY and CDR2 FYNNEI. Looking up the rest from reference TRBV2 and TRBJ2-2 gives the full variable domain: EPEVTQTPSHQVTQMGQEVILRCVPISNHLYFYWYRQILGQKVEFLVSFYNNEISEKSEIFDDQFSVERPDGSNFTLKIRSTKLEDSAMYFCASSSGELFFGEGSRLTVL.

The chain is built from TRBV25-1 and TRBJ2-3, with TRBD1 identical over 7 bases. V dropped 6 bases and J dropped 1; count of bases not matched to a gene: 1. CDR1 MGHDK and CDR2 SYGVNS come from the germline V gene. This CDR3 is 13 amino acids long. The CDR3 here is CASSQGGTDTQYF. In DNA form, the CDR3 reads TGTGCCAGCAGCCAGGGGGGCACAGATACGCAGTATTTT.

This sequence joins TRBV18 and TRBJ1-5, with 10 bases matching TRBD1. This CDR3 has 20 residues. After removal of 3 bases from V and 3 bases from J, the junction contained 17 bases not matched to a gene. In germline, CDR1 is KGHSH, CDR2 LQKENI. The CDR3 DNA sequence: TGTGCCAGCTCACCGAATCCGTATCCCGGGACAGGGGATTCCAATCAGCCCCAGCATTTT. As protein: CASSPNPYPGTGDSNQPQHF.

CDR3 sequence: CASSLLAGGYEQYF. Written as DNA, the CDR3 is TGTGCCAGCAGCTTACTAGCGGGAGGCTACGAGCAGTACTTC. The chain carries TRBV11-2 and TRBJ2-7, with 11 bases that match TRBD2. The germline V gene encodes CDR1 SGHAT and CDR2 FQNNGV. With 2 bases clipped from V and 3 bases from J, the junction kept 0 bases outside the gene matches. This CDR3 has 14 amino acids.

This chain links TRBV19 with TRBJ1-1, with 9 bases matching TRBD1. The junction had 8 bases not matched to a gene; V was cut back by 8 bases and J by 1 base. CDR1 and CDR2 (germline): LNHDA, SQIVND (reference sequence). This CDR3 is built from 15 residues. The CDR3 bases are TGTGCCAGTGTACAGGGGGCGCGGGGGAACACTGAAGCTTTCTTT. It yields the protein CASVQGARGNTEAFF.